This T cell receptor beta chain was observed in a study of CD8 T cells in ankylosing spondylitis. Study-wide results and caveats: Blood of patients with ankylosing spondylitis appeared to be characterized by a TCR beta motif of several highly homologous variants. In synovial fluid and blood from reactive arthritis, some motif variants were previously reported.

This clonotype was recorded many times. No antigen is known for it. Making use of molecular barcodes, quantitative 5'-RACE generated TCR beta libraries. TCRdb re-analysed the 5' RACE reads in MiXCR, keeping a single row per CDR3 protein. Here the sample spans about 110,000 distinct CDR3 sequences, around 24% being singletons. The receptor was derived from a male donor with ankylosing spondylitis. The sequencing input was synovial fluid, either unsorted or a sorted T cell fraction (not recorded which).

CDR3 coding DNA: TGTGCCAGCAGCTTAGGGACAGGCGCCGAAGCTTTCTTT. This encodes CASSLGTGAEAFF. The chain couples TRBV7-2 to TRBJ1-1, with 7 bases matching TRBD1. The CDR3 totals 13 residues. Losses at the gene ends were 1 base for V and 8 bases for J; bases not matched to a gene: 4. Germline assignment: CDR1 SGHTA and CDR2 FQGNSA.